These 32 T cell receptor beta chains originate from one sample sequenced in a study of OX40 agonist ivuxolimab in advanced cancers. Sequencing used immunoSEQ multiplex PCR; TCRdb keeps in-frame clones, though not all of them. The data hold over 90,000 clones, with approximately 94% observed a single time. The sequenced sample was CD4+ or CD8+ T cells sorted from blood, obtained in a trial of the OX40 agonist ivuxolimab. These receptors were collected from an adult with an advanced solid tumor such as melanoma, head and neck, liver or kidney cancer.

The chain combines TRBV5-1 with TRBJ2-1; TRBD1 is a possible D gene (5 bases). V was clipped by 4 bases and J by 6 bases, with 11 bases between them. The CDR3 sequence is 13 residues long. Germline CDR1 and CDR2: SGHRS and YFSETQ. CDR3 in amino acids: CASSEVRGNEQFF. In nucleotides, the CDR3 is TGCGCCAGCAGCGAGGTAAGGGGCAATGAGCAGTTCTTC.

About this clone: Other DNA sequences from this sample encode an identical CDR3 as well. This chain uses TRBV10-1 with TRBJ1-1; D is uncertain. V was cut by 3 bases and J by 1 base, with 6 bases left in between. Looked up from germline, CDR1 is WNHNN and CDR2 is SYGVQD (reference sequence). The length of the CDR3 is 13 residues. The CDR3 region is CASSDEKNTEAFF. CDR3 nucleotide sequence: TGCGCCAGCAGTGACGAGAAGAACACTGAAGCTTTCTTT.

The chain combines TRBV28 with TRBJ2-7; D might be TRBD1 (6 bases). Germline-derived CDR1 and CDR2 are MDHEN and SYDVKM. Between the trimmed V and J ends, which lost 4 bases and 5 bases, there was a span of 21 bases. This CDR3 contains 16 residues. The CDR3 DNA reads TGTGCCAGCAGTTCCCTCCAGGGGAGCGGAGCTAACGAGCAGTACTTC. It encodes CASSSLQGSGANEQYF.

The chain employs TRBV7-9 and TRBJ1-2, with unresolved D. The CDR3 is 13 residues long. With 1 base removed from V and 4 bases from J, the gap between germline ends came to 7 bases. Germline assignment: CDR1 SEHNR and CDR2 FQNEAQ (reference sequence). The CDR3 spells CASSLEGRYGYTF. CDR3 in DNA: TGTGCCAGCAGCTTAGAAGGACGCTATGGCTACACCTTC.

This chain connects TRBV5-1 to TRBJ2-7; the match to TRBD2 covers 9 bases. Germline values: CDR1 SGHRS, CDR2 YFSETQ. Trimming cost V 4 bases and J 4 bases; bases outside gene matches: 12. The CDR3 runs 16 residues. For the CDR3, the DNA is TGCGCCAGCAGCCGGCTCGGAAGCGGGAGGCCTTACGAGCAGTACTTC. Its translation is CASSRLGSGRPYEQYF. Full variable domain (outside the CDR3, taken from reference TRBV5-1 and TRBJ2-7): KAGVTQTPRYLIKTRGQQVTLSCSPISGHRSVSWYQQTPGQGLQFLFEYFSETQRNKGNFPGRFSGRQFSNSRSEMNVSTLELGDSALYLCASSRLGSGRPYEQYFGPGTRLTVT.

The V call is TRBV13, the J call TRBJ2-1; 10 bases match TRBD1. Germline V gives CDR1 PRHDT, CDR2 FYEKMQ (reference sequence). The length of the CDR3 is 20 residues. V shed 5 bases and J 8 bases; nucleotides not matched to a gene: 24. CDR3 in amino acids: CASSTTVGTGAEWAIHEQFF. The CDR3 nucleotides are TGTGCCAGCAGCACTACGGTTGGGACAGGGGCGGAGTGGGCGATTCATGAGCAGTTCTTC.

This rearrangement joins TRBV28 to TRBJ2-7; D is unclear. The CDR3 contains 15 residues. Deletions cut 2 bases from V and 0 bases from J, with 11 bases between. CDR1 is MDHEN, CDR2 SYDVKM, per germline. CDR3 bases: TGTGCCAGCAGTTTAAAGTCTCGTAGCTCCTACGAGCAGTACTTC. Translation gives CASSLKSRSSYEQYF.

The chain has TRBV5-1 and TRBJ2-3; tentative D call: TRBD2 (7 bases). The germline V and J ends were trimmed by 4 bases and 4 bases, with 13 bases remaining between them. Germline V lookup: CDR1 SGHRS, CDR2 YFSETQ. CDR3 size: 14 residues. The CDR3 sequence is CASSPGGGADTQYF. CDR3 bases: TGCGCCAGCAGCCCAGGCGGGGGCGCAGATACGCAGTATTTT.

The chain carries TRBV9 and TRBJ1-2; TRBD1 matches at 9 bases. This CDR3 comprises 18 residues. From germline, CDR1 is SGDLS and CDR2 YYNGEE. Trimming removed 4 bases from V and 5 bases from J; junction bases left unmatched: 18. The CDR3, as DNA: TGTGCCAGCAGCCCTATAACCTCCTACCGGGACAGGGTGTATGGCTACACCTTC. It encodes CASSPITSYRDRVYGYTF.

This clone was counted once. The J gene is TRBJ1-2, the V gene TRBV10-2; TRBD1 might be the D (5 bases). CDR1 is WSHSY and CDR2 is SAAADI in the germline V gene. V was shortened by 0 bases and J by 0 bases, with 11 bases between the two germline ends. The CDR3 extends over 16 amino acids. The CDR3 coding sequence is TGCGCCAGCAGTGAGTCGCGGGGACGGACTAACTATGGCTACACCTTC. It is translated as CASSESRGRTNYGYTF.

The genes are TRBV27 and TRBJ2-2; D gene unclear. Trimming took 5 bases from V and 4 from J, leaving 5 bases between them. CDR3 length equals 12 residues. Germline CDR1 is MNHEY and CDR2 is SMNVEV (reference sequence). The CDR3, as DNA: TGTGCCAGCAGTACGGGCACCGGGGAGCTGTTTTTT. Residues: CASSTGTGELFF.

The CDR3 coding sequence is TGTGCCAGCATGGAGCGTAACGGGAACACTGAAGCTTTCTTT. As protein: CASMERNGNTEAFF. This chain links TRBV2 with TRBJ1-1; no clear D gene. CDR1 and CDR2 from the germline V gene are SNHLY and FYNNEI. Trimming stripped 7 bases from V and 1 base from J, with 13 bases between. This CDR3 contains 14 residues.

The genes are TRBV28 and TRBJ2-6; tentatively, D is TRBD2 (5 bases). The CDR3 is 14 amino acids. CDR1 is MDHEN, CDR2 SYDVKM, per germline. V was clipped by 2 bases and J by 4 bases, with 6 bases between them. This chain's CDR3 is CASSLPGGANVLTF. The CDR3 DNA reads TGTGCCAGCAGTTTACCGGGAGGGGCCAACGTCCTGACTTTC.

J is TRBJ2-7 and V is TRBV9; 7 bases are a match to TRBD2. The CDR3 runs 13 residues. Unmatched junction bases numbered 3, after V lost 2 bases and J lost 4 bases. The V gene's germline CDR1 is SGDLS and CDR2 YYNGEE. Here the CDR3 reads CASSVRGGYEQYF. CDR3 DNA: TGTGCCAGCAGCGTTAGGGGAGGGTACGAGCAGTACTTC.

The rearrangement uses TRBV5-4 and TRBJ2-5; possibly TRBD1 or TRBD2 for D (5 bases each). The CDR3 extends over 15 amino acids. Germline V gene sequence: CDR1 SGHNT, CDR2 YYREEE (reference sequence). With 4 bases removed from V and 2 bases from J, the gap between germline ends came to 15 bases. The CDR3 DNA sequence: TGTGCCAGCAGCCCCGGGGCGACTGGTCAAGAGACCCAGTACTTC. Protein sequence: CASSPGATGQETQYF.

This chain joins TRBV11-3 and TRBJ2-1; possibly TRBD2 for D (7 bases). The CDR3 loop spans 15 amino acids. V was trimmed by 0 bases and J by 9 bases, leaving 15 bases between them. The germline CDR1 and CDR2 sequences are SGHNT and YENEEA. The CDR3, as DNA: TGTGCCAGCAGCTTAGACGGGGCAGGGGAGGGTGAGCAGTTCTTC. This gives the protein CASSLDGAGEGEQFF.

The chain is built from TRBV10-3 and TRBJ1-2, with D unclear. The CDR3 extends over 13 amino acids. Germline CDR1 reads ENHRY; CDR2 reads SYGVKD. V gave up 7 bases and J gave up 0 bases, with 9 bases separating them. CDR3 protein: CAIMASSNYGYTF. CDR3 nucleotide sequence: TGTGCCATCATGGCCAGTTCTAACTATGGCTACACCTTC.

V and J are TRBV5-4 and TRBJ2-2, with D possibly TRBD2 on 6 matching bases. Germline lookup yields CDR1 SGHNT and CDR2 YYREEE (reference sequence). The CDR3 runs to 17 residues. The V end lost 4 bases, the J end lost 0 bases, and 16 bases lay between the germline ends. CDR3 protein: CASSLRLLAANTGELFF. CDR3 in DNA: TGTGCCAGCAGCCTTCGTCTACTAGCCGCGAACACCGGGGAGCTGTTTTTT.

The chain couples TRBV19 to TRBJ2-1, with 12 bases aligning to TRBD2. Germline V CDR1 and CDR2: LNHDA, SQIVND (reference sequence). The V gene end was trimmed by 5 bases and the J gene end by 8 bases; junction bases not matched to a gene: 10. This CDR3 region has 16 residues. CDR3 bases: TGTGCCAGTAGTTTTAGGACTAGCGGGGTCGGGGATGAGCAGTTCTTC. As protein: CASSFRTSGVGDEQFF.

The V and J genes are TRBV7-2 and TRBJ2-3; no clear D. V lost 1 base to trimming and J lost 0 bases, with 11 bases between them. The CDR3 totals 16 residues. Germline V gene sequence: CDR1 SGHTA, CDR2 FQGNSA. The CDR3 region is CASSLEGLGSTDTQYF. Written as DNA, the CDR3 is TGTGCCAGCAGCTTAGAGGGTCTAGGTAGCACAGATACGCAGTATTTT.

The chain combines TRBV7-9 with TRBJ1-2; no definite D call. CDR3 length: 11 amino acids. Germline CDR1 reads SEHNR; CDR2 reads FQNEAQ (reference sequence). The V end was cut by 4 bases, the J end by 10 bases, with 10 bases between. CDR3 in DNA: TGTGCCAGCAGCTCCCCCGGCCCCTACACCTTC. Translated, it gives CASSSPGPYTF.

The chain combines TRBV6-1 with TRBJ1-6; D perhaps matches TRBD1 (5 bases). CDR3 length: 15 residues. V was shortened by 5 bases and J by 9 bases, with 17 bases between the two germline ends. From germline, CDR1 is MNHNS and CDR2 SASEGT. This CDR3 is CASSPGTPGSSPLHF. In DNA form, the CDR3 reads TGTGCCAGCAGTCCCGGGACCCCCGGTAGTTCACCCCTCCACTTT.

The chain employs TRBV9 and TRBJ2-3; 9 bases are shared with TRBD1. The CDR3 has 15 residues. Trimming removed 2 bases from V and 4 bases from J; junction bases left unmatched: 5. Germline CDR1 is SGDLS and CDR2 is YYNGEE. DNA for the CDR3: TGTGCCAGCAGCGTCCGGGACAGGGTAGCAGATACGCAGTATTTT. Translation gives CASSVRDRVADTQYF. Complete variable domain (other parts from reference TRBV9 and TRBJ2-3): DSGVTQTPKHLITATGQRVTLRCSPRSGDLSVYWYQQSLDQGLQFLIQYYNGEERAKGNILERFSAQQFPDLHSELNLSSLELGDSALYFCASSVRDRVADTQYFGPGTRLTVL.

This clone was seen a single time. The V call is TRBV7-2, the J call TRBJ1-6, with D possibly being TRBD1 (5 bases). Germline CDR1 is SGHTA and CDR2 is FQGNSA. The V end was cut by 5 bases, the J end by 5 bases, with 16 bases between. The CDR3 has 16 amino acids. In DNA, the CDR3 is TGTGCCAGCAGCCCCCCCGGGGCACTGGATAATTCACCCCTCCACTTT. Amino acid sequence: CASSPPGALDNSPLHF.

The chain couples TRBV7-9 to TRBJ1-1; possibly TRBD1 for D (6 bases). This CDR3 spans 15 amino acids. Germline CDR1 and CDR2: SEHNR and FQNEAQ (reference sequence). The V gene lost 5 bases and the J gene lost 1 base, with 14 bases spanning the gap. CDR3 amino acids: CASSLQGQTNTEAFF. The CDR3 DNA follows: TGTGCCAGCAGCCTACAGGGACAAACGAACACTGAAGCTTTCTTT.

The rearrangement joins TRBV28 to TRBJ2-7; 11 bases match TRBD1. The trim removed 10 bases at V and 3 bases at J, leaving 14 bases unmatched. The germline CDR1 and CDR2 sequences are MDHEN and SYDVKM. The CDR3 has 16 residues. Here the CDR3 reads CATEPRTGTGGYEQYF. The CDR3 DNA follows: TGTGCCACAGAGCCCCGTACCGGGACAGGGGGCTACGAGCAGTACTTC.

V is TRBV27 and J is TRBJ1-1; D remains ambiguous. The CDR3 sequence is 14 residues long. Trimming pared 9 bases from V and 6 bases from J, leaving 20 bases between. From germline, CDR1 is MNHEY and CDR2 SMNVEV (reference sequence). Written as DNA, the CDR3 is TGTGCCAGTCTGCGGACGGTCTCGGGGTCTGAAGCTTTCTTT. This sequence encodes CASLRTVSGSEAFF.

Remarks on this clone: The sample contains more than one DNA sequence encoding this CDR3. The CDR3 spells CASSLEGRQGGEKLFF. CDR3 coding DNA: TGCGCCAGCAGCTTGGAGGGTCGACAGGGCGGTGAAAAACTGTTTTTT. The rearrangement uses TRBV5-1 and TRBJ1-4; 7 bases are shared with TRBD1. This CDR3 is 16 amino acids long. The V gene's germline CDR1 is SGHRS and CDR2 YFSETQ. With V trimmed by 0 bases and J by 7 bases, 9 bases remained unmatched.

The chain uses TRBV5-4 and TRBJ1-2; possibly TRBD1 for D (5 bases). V dropped 4 bases and J dropped 1 base, with 20 bases sitting between them. The CDR3 covers 17 residues. Germline V gene sequence: CDR1 SGHNT, CDR2 YYREEE (reference sequence). CDR3 protein: CASSRPPPSGSNYGYTF. CDR3 sequence (DNA): TGTGCCAGCAGCCGCCCTCCCCCCTCAGGGAGTAACTATGGCTACACCTTC.

This chain links TRBV10-1 with TRBJ2-2; D is possibly TRBD1 (5 bases). This CDR3 contains 14 residues. The V gene lost 8 bases and the J gene lost 0 bases, with 10 bases spanning the gap. Germline CDR1 and CDR2: WNHNN and SYGVQD (reference sequence). This CDR3 is CASSWGSNTGELFF. CDR3 nucleotide sequence: TGCGCCAGCTCCTGGGGCTCGAACACCGGGGAGCTGTTTTTT.

The V call is TRBV10-1, the J call TRBJ2-3; D call uncertain. This CDR3 has 13 residues. The V gene's germline CDR1 is WNHNN and CDR2 SYGVQD (reference sequence). Trimming cost V 6 bases and J 4 bases, with 11 bases left between them. DNA of the CDR3: TGCGCCAGCAGACCGCGGCGGTCAGATACGCAGTATTTT. Amino acids: CASRPRRSDTQYF.

The rearrangement joins TRBV7-2 to TRBJ1-2, with D maybe TRBD1 (5 bases). The CDR3 is 15 residues long. CDR1 is SGHTA and CDR2 is FQGNSA in the germline V gene. Trimming removed 4 bases from V and 0 bases from J, with 12 bases in between. CDR3 sequence (DNA): TGTGCCAGCAGCTCGCCTTTGACAGCTAACTATGGCTACACCTTC. Its protein is CASSSPLTANYGYTF.